Detailed here is one T cell receptor (beta chain). Its cognate antigen is unknown. The source of the sample is a study of OX40 agonist ivuxolimab in advanced cancers. Libraries were prepared by immunoSEQ multiplex PCR; TCRdb keeps only in-frame clonotypes and omits some of them. The profile shows tens of thousands of clones, around 91% of them singletons. Trimming shortened V by 7 bases and J by 4 bases, and 14 bases separated the two germline ends. The CDR3 spans 14 residues. Study-wide points: Clonal expansion among partial responders at 0.1-3.0 mg/kg ranked near the lowest. On average, a greater number of expanded clones characterised CD8+ T cells relative to CD4+.

The sequence was obtained from an adult with an advanced solid tumor such as melanoma, head and neck, liver or kidney cancer. The material was CD4+ or CD8+ T cells sorted from blood, obtained in a trial of the OX40 agonist ivuxolimab. V usage is TRBV23-1 and J usage is TRBJ1-3, with TRBD1 as a possible D gene (5 bases). TRBV23-1 is an ORF for which the function is uncertain. Here the CDR3 reads CASKPTGEGNTIYF. For the CDR3, the DNA is TGCGCCAGCAAACCGACGGGGGAAGGAAACACCATATATTTT.